Listed below are T cell receptor beta chains from one sample, sequenced in a study of metastatic and nonmetastatic thyroid tumors. With MiXCR, TCRdb reprocessed the PCR reads. This table holds 25,000 to 30,000 clones, around 15% found once. The sample consisted of blood. The receptors stem from a male donor with papillary thyroid cancer or a benign thyroid nodule (not recorded which). Some clones in this sample may be carry-over from other donors' samples. CDR3s include the opening cysteine and the closing phenylalanine or tryptophan. Each record gives: J gene, D gene, clone size, V gene, CDR3 DNA, CDR3 protein. The D gene is left open where the match is weak. Size is stated as once, few, many, or a class for an expanded clone.

TRBJ1-1	NA	many	TRBV3-1	TGTGCCAGCAGCCACTTAGGAGTGAACACTGAAGCTTTCTTT	CASSHLGVNTEAFF
TRBJ2-1	NA	many	TRBV5-1	TGCGCCAGCAGCTTGGATATTGTGGTGGGGAATGAGCAGTTCTTC	CASSLDIVVGNEQFF
TRBJ1-1	NA	many	TRBV5-4	TGTGCCAGCAGCTTGGGGGGCGCTACTGGAGAAGCTTTCTTT	CASSLGGATGEAFF
TRBJ1-2	NA	many	TRBV19	TGTGCCAGTAGTATAGCCACCTATGGCTACACCTTC	CASSIATYGYTF
TRBJ2-3	TRBD2	many	TRBV12-3/TRBV12-4	TGTGCCAGCAGTTTAGTACTAGCGGGTGGAGGAGATACGCAGTATTTT	CASSLVLAGGGDTQYF
TRBJ1-4	NA	many	TRBV6-1	TGTGCCAGCAGCCGCAGCGGATCGAGGGCTGTTAATGAAAAACTGTTTTTT	CASSRSGSRAVNEKLFF
TRBJ2-3	NA	many	TRBV9	TGTGCCAGCAGCGTGGGAAGGGGGGACACAGATACGCAGTATTTT	CASSVGRGDTDTQYF
TRBJ2-2	NA	few	TRBV6-1	TGTGCCAGCACTGATAGGATCTCTTGTGCCGGGGAGCTGTTTTTT	CASTDRISCAGELFF
TRBJ2-2	NA	many	TRBV5-1	TGCGCCAGCAGCTTCCGGGGGAAAGAAATCACCGGGGAGCTGTTTTTT	CASSFRGKEITGELFF
TRBJ1-2	NA	few	TRBV27	TGTGCCAGCAGTTTAGGACCCCCCTATGGCTACACCTTC	CASSLGPPYGYTF
TRBJ2-7	NA	many	TRBV7-3	TGTGCCAGCAGCTTTCCCCCCAGTTACGAGCAGTACTTC	CASSFPPSYEQYF
TRBJ2-7	TRBD2	many	TRBV6-1	TGTGCCAGCAGAGCGGGAGGTCCCGAGCAGTACTTC	CASRAGGPEQYF
TRBJ2-1	NA	many	TRBV5-4	TGTGCCAGCAGGAAAGACTCCTACAATGAGCAGTTCTTC	CASRKDSYNEQFF
TRBJ1-2	TRBD1	many	TRBV2	TGTGCCAGCAGGAACCAGGAGGGACAGGGCGACTATGGCTACACCTTC	CASRNQEGQGDYGYTF
TRBJ2-7	TRBD2	many	TRBV19	TGTGCCAGTACGGGGGGGGTCTCCTACGAGCAGTACTTC	CASTGGVSYEQYF
TRBJ1-6	TRBD1	many	TRBV7-9	TGTGCCAGCAGCTTAACGGCGGGACAGGCTAATTCACCCCTCCACTTT	CASSLTAGQANSPLHF
TRBJ2-4	TRBD2	many	TRBV20-1	TGCAGTGCTAGAGATACGAATGGGCTAGCGGTATTCTGGGCCAAAAACATTCAGTACTTC	CSARDTNGLAVFWAKNIQYF
TRBJ1-5	NA	many	TRBV12-3/TRBV12-4	TGTGCCAGCAGTGGGGCAACGGGCAGATATCAGCCCCAGCATTTT	CASSGATGRYQPQHF
TRBJ1-4	NA	many	TRBV6-2/TRBV6-3	TGTGCCAGCAGCCCCGGACGCCCGATGACTAATGAAAAACTGTTTTTT	CASSPGRPMTNEKLFF
TRBJ2-2	NA	many	TRBV7-8	TGTGCCAGCAGCTTAGCGTCTAGACCAGGGGCCGGGGAGCTGTTTTTT	CASSLASRPGAGELFF
TRBJ2-1	NA	many	TRBV5-6	TGTGCCAGCAGCTTGACCCGGACTGACGGGTACAATGAGCAGTTCTTC	CASSLTRTDGYNEQFF
TRBJ2-3	TRBD1	many	TRBV6-1	TGTGCCAGCAGTGAAGCGCCCGGGACAGGCACAGATACGCAGTATTTT	CASSEAPGTGTDTQYF
TRBJ2-5	NA	many	TRBV5-6	TGTGCCAGCAGCCCCCCGGTAACAGGCCCATCCCAGACCCAGTACTTC	CASSPPVTGPSQTQYF